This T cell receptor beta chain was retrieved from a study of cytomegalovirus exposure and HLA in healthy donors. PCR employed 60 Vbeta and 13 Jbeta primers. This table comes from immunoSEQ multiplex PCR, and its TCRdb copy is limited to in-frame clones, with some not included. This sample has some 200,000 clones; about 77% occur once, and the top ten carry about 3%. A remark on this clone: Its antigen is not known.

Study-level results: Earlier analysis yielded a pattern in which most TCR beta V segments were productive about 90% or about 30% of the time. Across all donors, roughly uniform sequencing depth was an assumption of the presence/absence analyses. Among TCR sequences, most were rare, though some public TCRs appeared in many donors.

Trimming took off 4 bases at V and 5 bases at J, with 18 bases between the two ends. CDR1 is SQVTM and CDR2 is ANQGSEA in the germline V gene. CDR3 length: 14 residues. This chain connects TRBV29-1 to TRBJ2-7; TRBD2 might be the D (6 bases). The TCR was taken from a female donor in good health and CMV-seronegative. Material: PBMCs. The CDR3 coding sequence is TGCAGCGTTGTTGGAGGGAGGCAAAAAAACGAGCAGTACTTC. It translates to CSVVGGRQKNEQYF.